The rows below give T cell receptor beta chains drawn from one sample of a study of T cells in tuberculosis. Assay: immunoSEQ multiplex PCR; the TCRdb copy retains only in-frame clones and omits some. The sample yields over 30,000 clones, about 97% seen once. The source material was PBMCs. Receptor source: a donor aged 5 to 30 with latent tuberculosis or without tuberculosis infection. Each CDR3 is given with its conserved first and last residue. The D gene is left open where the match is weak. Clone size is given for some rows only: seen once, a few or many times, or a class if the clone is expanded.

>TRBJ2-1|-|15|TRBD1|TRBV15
CATSTTPGLQGEQFF
TGTGCCACCAGCACCACACCGGGATTACAGGGGGAGCAGTTCTTC
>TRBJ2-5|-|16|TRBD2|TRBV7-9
CASSLRSLAGLETQYF
TGTGCCAGCAGCTTAAGGTCGCTAGCGGGATTGGAGACCCAGTACTTC
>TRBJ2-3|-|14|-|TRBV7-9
CASTAPGKADTQYF
TGTGCCAGCACAGCCCCGGGGAAGGCAGATACGCAGTATTTT
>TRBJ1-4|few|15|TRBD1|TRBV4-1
CASSQDGQADEKLFF
TGCGCCAGCAGCCAAGATGGACAGGCCGATGAAAAACTGTTTTTT
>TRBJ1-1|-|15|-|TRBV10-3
CAISEEGTLRTEAFF
TGTGCCATCAGTGAGGAAGGGACACTTCGGACTGAAGCTTTCTTT
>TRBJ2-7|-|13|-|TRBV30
CAWTTRERYEQYF
TGTGCCTGGACGACACGGGAAAGGTACGAGCAGTACTTC
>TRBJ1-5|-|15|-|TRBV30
CAWSLRGERGQPQHF
TGTGCCTGGAGCCTAAGGGGCGAAAGGGGGCAGCCCCAGCATTTT
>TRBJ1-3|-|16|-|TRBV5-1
CASSPGGTEAGNTIYF
TGCGCCAGCAGCCCGGGGGGGACCGAAGCCGGAAACACCATATATTTT
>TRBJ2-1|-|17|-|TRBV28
CASSPGAITGSYNEQFF
TGTGCCAGCAGCCCAGGGGCCATTACGGGCTCCTACAATGAGCAGTTCTTC
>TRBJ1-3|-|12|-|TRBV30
CAWIRQGNTIYF
TGTGCCTGGATCAGACAGGGAAACACCATATATTTT
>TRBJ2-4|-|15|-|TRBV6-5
CASRSDLLAKNIQYF
TGTGCCAGCAGAAGCGACCTTCTAGCCAAAAACATTCAGTACTTC
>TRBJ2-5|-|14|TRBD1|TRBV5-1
CASSSWTGQETQYF
TGCGCCAGCAGCAGCTGGACAGGCCAAGAGACCCAGTACTTC
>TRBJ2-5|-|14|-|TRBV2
CASRTLVRPETQYF
TGTGCCAGCCGGACTTTAGTACGGCCAGAGACCCAGTACTTC
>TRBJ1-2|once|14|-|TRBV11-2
CASSLIGGKEGYTF
TGTGCCAGCAGCTTAATCGGGGGAAAGGAAGGCTACACCTTC
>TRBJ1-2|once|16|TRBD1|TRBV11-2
CASSSTRTTGAYGYTF
TGTGCCAGCAGCTCGACTCGAACGACAGGGGCCTATGGCTACACCTTC
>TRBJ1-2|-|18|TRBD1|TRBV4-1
CASSLRLGTGLPNYGYTF
TGCGCCAGCAGCTTACGCCTGGGGACAGGTCTTCCTAATTATGGCTACACCTTC
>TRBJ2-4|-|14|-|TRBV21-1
CASSKEQGQNIQYF
TGTGCCAGCAGCAAAGAACAGGGCCAAAACATTCAGTACTTC
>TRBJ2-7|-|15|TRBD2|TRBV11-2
CASSPGTSLVYEQYF
TGTGCCAGCAGCCCCGGGACTAGCCTCGTCTACGAGCAGTACTTC
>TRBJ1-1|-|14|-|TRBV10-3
CAISDRLTNTEAFF
TGTGCCATCAGTGACAGACTTACGAACACTGAAGCTTTCTTT
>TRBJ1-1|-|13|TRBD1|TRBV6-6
CASSTRDSDEAFF
TGTGCCAGCAGTACCCGGGACAGTGATGAAGCTTTCTTT
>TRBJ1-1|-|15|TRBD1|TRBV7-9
CASSLAMGQGTEAFF
TGTGCCAGCAGCTTAGCGATGGGACAGGGGACTGAAGCTTTCTTT
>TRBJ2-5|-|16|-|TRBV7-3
CASSLNTGRGQETQYF
TGTGCCAGCAGCTTAAATACAGGCCGAGGACAAGAGACCCAGTACTTC
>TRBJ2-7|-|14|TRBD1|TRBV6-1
CASSSTGETYEQYF
TGTGCCAGCAGTTCGACAGGGGAGACCTACGAGCAGTACTTC
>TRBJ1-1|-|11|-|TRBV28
CASSSYTEAFF
TGTGCCAGCAGCTCCTACACTGAAGCTTTCTTT
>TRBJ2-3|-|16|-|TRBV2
CASSEGNLNSGDTQYF
TGTGCCAGCAGTGAAGGTAACCTCAACAGCGGAGATACGCAGTATTTT
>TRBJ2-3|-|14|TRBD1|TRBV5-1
CASSFGQGSDTQYF
TGCGCCAGCAGCTTTGGACAGGGATCAGATACGCAGTATTTT
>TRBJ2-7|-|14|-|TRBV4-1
CASSQAATAYEQYF
TGCGCCAGCAGCCAAGCGGCGACAGCCTACGAGCAGTACTTC
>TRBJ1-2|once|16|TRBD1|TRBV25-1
CASSGGGRGLGYGYTF
TGTGCCAGCAGTGGTGGTGGCAGGGGGCTAGGATATGGCTACACCTTC
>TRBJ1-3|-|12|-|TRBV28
CASTVAGNTIYF
TGTGCCAGCACCGTCGCGGGAAACACCATATATTTT
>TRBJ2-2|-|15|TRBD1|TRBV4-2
CASSRTDRETGELFF
TGTGCCAGCAGCCGAACCGACAGGGAGACCGGGGAGCTGTTTTTT
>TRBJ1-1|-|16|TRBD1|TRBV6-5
CASSYSIDRVGTEAFF
TGTGCCAGCAGTTACTCGATTGACAGGGTTGGCACTGAAGCTTTCTTT
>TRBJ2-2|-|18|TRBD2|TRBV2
CASSRTSGGPRNTGELFF
TGTGCCAGCAGTCGGACTAGCGGGGGCCCACGGAACACCGGGGAGCTGTTTTTT
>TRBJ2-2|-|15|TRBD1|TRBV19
CASSHRDREAGELFF
TGTGCCAGTAGCCACCGGGACAGGGAAGCCGGGGAGCTGTTTTTT